Following are 10 T cell receptor beta chains from one sample sequenced in a study of blood T cell repertoires in COVID-19. TCRdb's copy holds only in-frame clones and misses some; the assay was immunoSEQ multiplex PCR. The data show roughly 200,000 clones, with approximately 81% seen just once and 18% held by the top ten. Sequenced input: peripheral blood. These receptors were collected from a person aged 70 to 79 with COVID-19, enrolled during active disease.

This chain joins TRBV9 and TRBJ1-2, with D possibly being TRBD1 (6 bases). Per germline, CDR1 SGDLS and CDR2 YYNGEE. The CDR3 consists of 16 residues. Trimming took 3 bases from V and 6 from J, leaving 21 bases between them. Here the CDR3 DNA reads TGTGCCAGCAGCGGACGAACCGGACAGTCCCTAAATGGCTACACCTTC. The encoded protein is CASSGRTGQSLNGYTF.

The chain is built from TRBV28 and TRBJ1-1; 8 nucleotides align to TRBD1. V gave up 4 bases and J gave up 6 bases; unmatched junction bases: 13. The CDR3 runs 16 residues. Germline V CDR1 and CDR2: MDHEN, SYDVKM. Here the CDR3 DNA reads TGTGCCAGCAGTTCCCTCGGGACAGGACCCCAAGCTGAAGCTTTCTTT. Translating it yields CASSSLGTGPQAEAFF.

The chain joins TRBV29-1 to TRBJ2-3, with D perhaps matching TRBD2 (6 bases). The CDR3 runs to 16 residues. Germline assignment: CDR1 SQVTM and CDR2 ANQGSEA. V lost 1 base and J 1 base, leaving 15 bases between the germline ends. This CDR3 reads CSVEGWGGVGTDTQYF. The CDR3 coding sequence is TGCAGCGTTGAAGGGTGGGGCGGGGTCGGCACAGATACGCAGTATTTT.

The gene calls are TRBV19 and TRBJ1-2, with TRBD1 identical over 7 bases. CDR3 size: 15 residues. With 5 bases clipped from V and 4 bases from J, the junction kept 10 bases outside the gene matches. Germline assignment: CDR1 LNHDA and CDR2 SQIVND (reference sequence). CDR3 residues: CASSSTGIDLYGYTF. CDR3 sequence (DNA): TGTGCCAGTAGTTCGACAGGGATTGACCTCTATGGCTACACCTTC. The variable domain in full, completed from reference TRBV19 and TRBJ1-2, reads DGGITQSPKYLFRKEGQNVTLSCEQNLNHDAMYWYRQDPGQGLRLIYYSQIVNDFQKGDIAEGYSVSREKKESFPLTVTSAQKNPTAFYLCASSSTGIDLYGYTFGSGTRLTVV.

This clone showed up just a few times. The V call is TRBV2, the J call TRBJ2-3, with 8 bases matching TRBD2. There are 17 residues in the CDR3. Germline values: CDR1 SNHLY, CDR2 FYNNEI. V trimming: 4 bases; J trimming: 0 bases; junction bases outside the gene matches: 9. DNA for the CDR3: TGTGCCAGCAGTGGGGAGGCTAGCGGGTTTAGCACAGATACGCAGTATTTT. It specifies CASSGEASGFSTDTQYF.

This clone was observed a few times. The V call is TRBV4-2, the J call TRBJ1-5, with D unresolved. Trimming removed 4 bases from V and 5 bases from J, with 12 bases in between. The CDR3 spans 14 residues. CDR1 and CDR2 (germline): LGHNA, YNFKEQ. The chain's CDR3 is CASSRAGTDQPQHF. The CDR3 DNA follows: TGTGCCAGCAGCCGCGCTGGTACGGATCAGCCCCAGCATTTT.

The CDR3 region is CASSPGGDTEAFF. The CDR3 DNA follows: TGCGCCAGCAGCCCGGGTGGCGACACTGAAGCTTTCTTT. J is TRBJ1-1 and V is TRBV5-1; D is unclear. Germline V CDR1 and CDR2: SGHRS, YFSETQ. Trimming removed 4 bases from V and 3 bases from J, with 10 bases in between. CDR3 length: 13 residues.

V gene TRBV5-5 combines with J gene TRBJ2-2, with 9 positions matching TRBD1. V lost 4 bases, J lost 3 bases, and 1 base stayed unmatched. Per the germline V gene, CDR1 is SGHKS and CDR2 is YYEKEE (reference sequence). CDR3 length: 14 amino acids. CDR3 in amino acids: CASSRDRDTGELFF. CDR3 in DNA: TGTGCCAGCAGCCGGGACAGGGACACCGGGGAGCTGTTTTTT.

The chain is built from TRBV5-1 and TRBJ2-5; D perhaps matches TRBD2 (6 bases). The CDR3 runs to 14 residues. Germline CDR1 reads SGHRS; CDR2 reads YFSETQ. Between the trimmed V and J ends, which lost 1 base and 2 bases, there was a span of 9 bases. The CDR3 region is CASSLTSRQETQYF. DNA for the CDR3: TGCGCCAGCAGCTTGACTAGCAGACAAGAGACCCAGTACTTC.

The rearrangement uses TRBV28 and TRBJ2-7, with 7 bases fitting TRBD1. This CDR3 spans 15 amino acids. Germline CDR1 and CDR2: MDHEN and SYDVKM. Trimming cost V 5 bases and J 0 bases; bases outside gene matches: 7. The CDR3 is CASSPGGPGSYEQYF. Written as DNA, the CDR3 is TGTGCCAGCAGTCCAGGGGGTCCCGGCTCCTACGAGCAGTACTTC.